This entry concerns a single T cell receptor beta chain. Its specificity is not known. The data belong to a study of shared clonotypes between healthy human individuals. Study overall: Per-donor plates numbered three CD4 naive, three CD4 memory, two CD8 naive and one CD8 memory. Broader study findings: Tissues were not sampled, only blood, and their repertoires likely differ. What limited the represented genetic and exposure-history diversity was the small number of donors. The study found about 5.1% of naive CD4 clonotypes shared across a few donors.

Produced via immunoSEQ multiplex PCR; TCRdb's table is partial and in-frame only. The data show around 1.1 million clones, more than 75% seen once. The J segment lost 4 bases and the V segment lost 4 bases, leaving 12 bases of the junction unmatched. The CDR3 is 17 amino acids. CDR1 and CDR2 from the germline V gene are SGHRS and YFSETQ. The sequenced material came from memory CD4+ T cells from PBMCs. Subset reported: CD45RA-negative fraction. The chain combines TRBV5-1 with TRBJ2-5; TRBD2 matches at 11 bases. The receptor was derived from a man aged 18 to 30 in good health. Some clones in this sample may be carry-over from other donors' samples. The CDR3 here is CASSPRGLAGGLETQYF. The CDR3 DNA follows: TGCGCCAGCAGCCCCCGAGGGCTAGCGGGAGGTTTAGAGACCCAGTACTTC.